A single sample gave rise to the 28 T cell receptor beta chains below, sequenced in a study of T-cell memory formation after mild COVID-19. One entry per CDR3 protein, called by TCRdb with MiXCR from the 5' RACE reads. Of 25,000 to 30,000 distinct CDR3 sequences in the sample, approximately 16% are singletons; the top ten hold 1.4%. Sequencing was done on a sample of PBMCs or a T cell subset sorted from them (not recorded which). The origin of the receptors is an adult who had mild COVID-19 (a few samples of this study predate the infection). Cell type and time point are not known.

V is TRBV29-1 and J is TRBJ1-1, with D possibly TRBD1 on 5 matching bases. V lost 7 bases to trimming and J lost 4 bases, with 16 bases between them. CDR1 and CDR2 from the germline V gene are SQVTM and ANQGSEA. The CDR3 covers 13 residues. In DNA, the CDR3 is TGCAGCGGCCAAATGCTTGGGGCCACTGAAGCTTTCTTT. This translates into CSGQMLGATEAFF.

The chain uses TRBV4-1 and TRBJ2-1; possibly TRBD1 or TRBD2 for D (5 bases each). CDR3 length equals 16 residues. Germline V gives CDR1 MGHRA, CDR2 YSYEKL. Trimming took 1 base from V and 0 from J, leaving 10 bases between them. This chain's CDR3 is CASSQAAGSSYNEQFF. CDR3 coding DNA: TGCGCCAGCAGCCAAGCAGCAGGGAGCTCCTACAATGAGCAGTTCTTC.

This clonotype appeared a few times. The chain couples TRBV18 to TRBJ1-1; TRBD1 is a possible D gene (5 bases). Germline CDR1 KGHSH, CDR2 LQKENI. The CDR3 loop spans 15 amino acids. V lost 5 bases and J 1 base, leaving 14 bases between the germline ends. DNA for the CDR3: TGTGCCAGCTCATCCGGGGGGGGAAGGAACACTGAAGCTTTCTTT. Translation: CASSSGGGRNTEAFF.

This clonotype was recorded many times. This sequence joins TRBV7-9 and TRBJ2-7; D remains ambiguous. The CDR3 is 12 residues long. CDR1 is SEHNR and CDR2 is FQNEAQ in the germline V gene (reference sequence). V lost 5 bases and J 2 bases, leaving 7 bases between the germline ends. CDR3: CASSQGTYEQYF. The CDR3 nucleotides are TGTGCCAGCAGCCAAGGGACCTACGAGCAGTACTTC.

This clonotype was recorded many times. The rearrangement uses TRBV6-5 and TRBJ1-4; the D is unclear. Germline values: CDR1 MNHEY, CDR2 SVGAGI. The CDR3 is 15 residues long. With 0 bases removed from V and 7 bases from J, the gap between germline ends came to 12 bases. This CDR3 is CASSYSGGVGEKLFF. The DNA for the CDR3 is TGTGCCAGCAGTTACTCTGGCGGGGTGGGTGAAAAACTGTTTTTT.

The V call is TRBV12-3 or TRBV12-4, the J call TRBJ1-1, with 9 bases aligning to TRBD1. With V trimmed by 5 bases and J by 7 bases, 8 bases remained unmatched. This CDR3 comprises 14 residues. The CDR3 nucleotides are TGTGCCAGCAGTCCGGCTGGGACAGGGTTTGAAGCTTTCTTT. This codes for CASSPAGTGFEAFF.

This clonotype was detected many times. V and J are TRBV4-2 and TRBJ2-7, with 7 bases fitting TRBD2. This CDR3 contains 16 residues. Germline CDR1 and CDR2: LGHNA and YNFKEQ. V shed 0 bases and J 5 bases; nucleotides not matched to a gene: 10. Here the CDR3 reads CASSQDITGGPDEQYF. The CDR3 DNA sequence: TGTGCCAGCAGCCAAGACATAACGGGAGGCCCCGACGAGCAGTACTTC.

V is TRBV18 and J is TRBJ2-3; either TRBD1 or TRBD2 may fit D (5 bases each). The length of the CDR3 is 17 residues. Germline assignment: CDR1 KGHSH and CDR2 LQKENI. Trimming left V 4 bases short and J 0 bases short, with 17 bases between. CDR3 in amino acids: CASSQNSGTSSTDTQYF. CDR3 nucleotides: TGTGCCAGCTCACAGAATTCCGGGACGTCTAGCACAGATACGCAGTATTTT.

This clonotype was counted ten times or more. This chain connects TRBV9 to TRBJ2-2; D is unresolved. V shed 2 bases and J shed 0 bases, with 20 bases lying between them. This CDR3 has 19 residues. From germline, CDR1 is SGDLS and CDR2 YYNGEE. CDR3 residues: CASSVGLAHAGSNTGELFF. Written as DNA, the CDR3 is TGTGCCAGCAGCGTGGGCCTCGCCCACGCCGGCTCGAACACCGGGGAGCTGTTTTTT.

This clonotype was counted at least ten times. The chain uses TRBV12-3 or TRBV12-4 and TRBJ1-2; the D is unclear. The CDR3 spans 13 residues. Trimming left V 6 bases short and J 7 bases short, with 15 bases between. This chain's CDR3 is CASRMHLGLGYTF. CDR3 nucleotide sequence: TGTGCCAGCAGGATGCATCTAGGGCTTGGCTACACCTTC.

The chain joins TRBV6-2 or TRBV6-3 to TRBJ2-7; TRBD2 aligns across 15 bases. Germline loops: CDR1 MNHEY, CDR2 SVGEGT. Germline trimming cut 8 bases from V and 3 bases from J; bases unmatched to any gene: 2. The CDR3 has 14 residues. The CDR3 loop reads CASEGLAGGYEQYF. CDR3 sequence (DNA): TGTGCCAGCGAGGGACTAGCGGGGGGCTACGAGCAGTACTTC.

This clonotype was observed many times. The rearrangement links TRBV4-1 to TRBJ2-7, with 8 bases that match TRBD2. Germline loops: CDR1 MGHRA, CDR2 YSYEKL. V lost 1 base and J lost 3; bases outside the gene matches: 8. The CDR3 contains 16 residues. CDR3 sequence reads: CASSQVHGGAFYEQYF. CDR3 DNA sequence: TGCGCCAGCAGCCAAGTTCACGGGGGGGCATTCTACGAGCAGTACTTC.

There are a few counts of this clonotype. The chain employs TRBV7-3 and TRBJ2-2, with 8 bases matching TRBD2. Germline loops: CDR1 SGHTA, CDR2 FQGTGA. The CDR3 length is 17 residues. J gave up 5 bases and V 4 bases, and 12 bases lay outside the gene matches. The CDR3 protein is CASSSTPSGGATGELFF. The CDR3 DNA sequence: TGTGCCAGCAGCTCCACACCGAGCGGGGGTGCGACCGGGGAGCTGTTTTTT.

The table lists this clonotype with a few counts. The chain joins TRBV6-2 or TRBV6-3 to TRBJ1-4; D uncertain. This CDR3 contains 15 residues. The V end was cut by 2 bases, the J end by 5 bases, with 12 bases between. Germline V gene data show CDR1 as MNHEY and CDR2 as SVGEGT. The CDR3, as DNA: TGTGCCAGCAGTTACCTCGGAGGCCGGAATGAAAAACTGTTTTTT. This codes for CASSYLGGRNEKLFF.

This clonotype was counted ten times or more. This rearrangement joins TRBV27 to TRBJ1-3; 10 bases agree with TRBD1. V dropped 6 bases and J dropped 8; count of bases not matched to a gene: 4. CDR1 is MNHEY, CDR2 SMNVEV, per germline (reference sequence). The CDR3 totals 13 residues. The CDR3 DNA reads TGTGCCAGCAGACGACAGGGGGCTCACACCATATATTTT. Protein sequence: CASRRQGAHTIYF.

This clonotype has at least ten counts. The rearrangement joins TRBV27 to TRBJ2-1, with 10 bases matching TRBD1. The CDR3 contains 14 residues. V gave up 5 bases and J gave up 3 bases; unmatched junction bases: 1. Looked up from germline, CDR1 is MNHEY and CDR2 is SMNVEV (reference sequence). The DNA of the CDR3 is TGTGCCAGCAGTGGGGACAGGGGCTACAATGAGCAGTTCTTC. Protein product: CASSGDRGYNEQFF.

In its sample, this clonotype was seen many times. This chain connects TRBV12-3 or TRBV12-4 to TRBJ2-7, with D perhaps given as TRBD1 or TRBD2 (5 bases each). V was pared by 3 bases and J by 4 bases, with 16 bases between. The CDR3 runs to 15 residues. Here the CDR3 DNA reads TGTGCCAGCAGTTTCTTCGGGGAGAAGGGGTACGAGCAGTACTTC. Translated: CASSFFGEKGYEQYF.

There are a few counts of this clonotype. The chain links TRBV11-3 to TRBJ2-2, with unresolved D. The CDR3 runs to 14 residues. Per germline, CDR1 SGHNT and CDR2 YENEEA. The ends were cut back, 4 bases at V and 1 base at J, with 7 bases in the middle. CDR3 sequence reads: CASSSDLNTGELFF. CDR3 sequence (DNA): TGTGCCAGCAGCTCCGACCTGAACACCGGGGAGCTGTTTTTT.

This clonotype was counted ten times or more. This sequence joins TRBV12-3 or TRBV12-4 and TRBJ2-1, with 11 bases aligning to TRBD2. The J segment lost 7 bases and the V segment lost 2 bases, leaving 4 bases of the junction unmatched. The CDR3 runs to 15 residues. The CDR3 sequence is CASSLSLAGVNEQFF. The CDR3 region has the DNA TGTGCCAGCAGTTTATCACTAGCGGGAGTAAATGAGCAGTTCTTC.

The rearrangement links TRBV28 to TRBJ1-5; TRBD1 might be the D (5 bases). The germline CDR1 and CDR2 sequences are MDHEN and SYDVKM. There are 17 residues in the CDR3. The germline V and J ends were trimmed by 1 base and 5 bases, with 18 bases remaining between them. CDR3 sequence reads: CASSLSQGVNWDQPQHF. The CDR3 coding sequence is TGTGCCAGCAGTTTATCCCAAGGGGTTAACTGGGATCAGCCCCAGCATTTT.

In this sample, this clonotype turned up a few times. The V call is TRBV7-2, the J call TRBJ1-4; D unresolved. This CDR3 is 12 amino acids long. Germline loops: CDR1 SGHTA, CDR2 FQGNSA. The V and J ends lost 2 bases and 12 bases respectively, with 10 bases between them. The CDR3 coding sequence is TGTGCCAGCAGCTTAATGAAGGCCCAACTGTTTTTT. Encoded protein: CASSLMKAQLFF. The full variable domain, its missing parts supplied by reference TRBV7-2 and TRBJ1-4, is GAGVSQSPSNKVTEKGKDVELRCDPISGHTALYWYRQSLGQGLEFLIYFQGNSAPDKSGLPSDRFSAERTGGSVSTLTIQRTQQEDSAVYLCASSLMKAQLFFGSGTQLSVL.

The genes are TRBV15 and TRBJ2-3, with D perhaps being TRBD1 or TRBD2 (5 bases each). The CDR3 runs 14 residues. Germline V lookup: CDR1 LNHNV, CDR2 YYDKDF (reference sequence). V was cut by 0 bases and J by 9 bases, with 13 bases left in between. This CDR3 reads CATSREEGTRTQYF. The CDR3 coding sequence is TGTGCCACCAGCAGAGAAGAAGGGACGCGGACGCAGTATTTT.

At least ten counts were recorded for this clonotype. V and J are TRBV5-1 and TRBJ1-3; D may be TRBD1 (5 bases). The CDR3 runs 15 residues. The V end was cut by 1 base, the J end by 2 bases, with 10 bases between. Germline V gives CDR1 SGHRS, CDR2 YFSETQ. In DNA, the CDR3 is TGCGCCAGCAGCTTGCTGGGGCCTACTGGAAACACCATATATTTT. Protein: CASSLLGPTGNTIYF.

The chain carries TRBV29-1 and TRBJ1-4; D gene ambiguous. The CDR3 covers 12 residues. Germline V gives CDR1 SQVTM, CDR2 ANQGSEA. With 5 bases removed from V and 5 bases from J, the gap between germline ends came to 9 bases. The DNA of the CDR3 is TGCAGCGTTCGAACTGGAAATGAAAAACTGTTTTTT. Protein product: CSVRTGNEKLFF.

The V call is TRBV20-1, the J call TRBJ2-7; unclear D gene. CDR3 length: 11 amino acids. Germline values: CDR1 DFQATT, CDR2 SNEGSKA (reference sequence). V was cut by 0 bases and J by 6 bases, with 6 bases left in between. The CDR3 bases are TGCAGTGCTAGAGAGGCCAGCGAGCAGTACTTC. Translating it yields CSAREASEQYF.

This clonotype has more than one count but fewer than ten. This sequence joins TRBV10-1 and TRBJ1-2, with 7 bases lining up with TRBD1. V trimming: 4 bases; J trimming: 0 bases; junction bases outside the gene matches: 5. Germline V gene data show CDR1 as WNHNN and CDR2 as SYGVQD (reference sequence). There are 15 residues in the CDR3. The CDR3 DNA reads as TGCGCCAGCAGTGCACCGGGACAGACTAACTATGGCTACACCTTC. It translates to CASSAPGQTNYGYTF.

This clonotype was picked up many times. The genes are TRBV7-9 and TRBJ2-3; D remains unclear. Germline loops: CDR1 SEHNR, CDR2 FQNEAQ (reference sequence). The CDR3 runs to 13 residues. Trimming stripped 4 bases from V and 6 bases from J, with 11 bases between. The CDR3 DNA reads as TGTGCCAGCAGCTCGCACAGCGCTGATACGCAGTATTTT. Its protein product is CASSSHSADTQYF.

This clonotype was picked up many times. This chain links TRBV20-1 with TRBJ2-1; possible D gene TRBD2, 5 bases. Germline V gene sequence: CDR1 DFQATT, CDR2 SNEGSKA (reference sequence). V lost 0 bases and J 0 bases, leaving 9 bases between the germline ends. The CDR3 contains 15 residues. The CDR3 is CSARDAGYSYNEQFF. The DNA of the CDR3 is TGCAGTGCTAGAGACGCGGGTTACTCCTACAATGAGCAGTTCTTC.